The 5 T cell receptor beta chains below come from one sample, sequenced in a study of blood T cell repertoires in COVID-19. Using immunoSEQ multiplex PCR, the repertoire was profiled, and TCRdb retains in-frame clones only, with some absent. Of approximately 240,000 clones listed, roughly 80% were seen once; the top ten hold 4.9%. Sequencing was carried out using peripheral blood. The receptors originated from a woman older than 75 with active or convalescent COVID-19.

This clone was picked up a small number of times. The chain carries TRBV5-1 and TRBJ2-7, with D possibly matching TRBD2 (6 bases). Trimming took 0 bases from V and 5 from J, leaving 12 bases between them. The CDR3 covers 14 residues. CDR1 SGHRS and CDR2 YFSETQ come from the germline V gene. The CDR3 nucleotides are TGCGCCAGCAGCTTGGAGTCGGGAGCCGACGAGCAGTACTTC. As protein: CASSLESGADEQYF. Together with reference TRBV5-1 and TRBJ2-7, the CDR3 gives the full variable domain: KAGVTQTPRYLIKTRGQQVTLSCSPISGHRSVSWYQQTPGQGLQFLFEYFSETQRNKGNFPGRFSGRQFSNSRSEMNVSTLELGDSALYLCASSLESGADEQYFGPGTRLTVT.

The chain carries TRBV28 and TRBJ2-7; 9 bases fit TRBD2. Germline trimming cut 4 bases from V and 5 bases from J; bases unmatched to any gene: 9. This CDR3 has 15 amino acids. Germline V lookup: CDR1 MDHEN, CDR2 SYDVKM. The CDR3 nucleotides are TGTGCCAGCAGTTCACAAATAGCGGGAGCCCACGAGCAGTACTTC. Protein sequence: CASSSQIAGAHEQYF.

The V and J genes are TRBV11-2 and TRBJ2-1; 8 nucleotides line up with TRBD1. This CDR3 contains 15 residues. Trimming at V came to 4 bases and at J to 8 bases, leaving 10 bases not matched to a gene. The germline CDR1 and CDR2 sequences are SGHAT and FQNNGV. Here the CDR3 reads CASSSYVQGAYEQFF. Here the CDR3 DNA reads TGTGCCAGCAGCTCTTACGTCCAGGGGGCCTATGAGCAGTTCTTC.

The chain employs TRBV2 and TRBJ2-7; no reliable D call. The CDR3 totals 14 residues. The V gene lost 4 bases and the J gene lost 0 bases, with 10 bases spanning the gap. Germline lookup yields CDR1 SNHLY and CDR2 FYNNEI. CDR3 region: CASSGSRNSYEQYF. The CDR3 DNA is TGTGCCAGCAGTGGGTCGCGGAACTCCTACGAGCAGTACTTC.

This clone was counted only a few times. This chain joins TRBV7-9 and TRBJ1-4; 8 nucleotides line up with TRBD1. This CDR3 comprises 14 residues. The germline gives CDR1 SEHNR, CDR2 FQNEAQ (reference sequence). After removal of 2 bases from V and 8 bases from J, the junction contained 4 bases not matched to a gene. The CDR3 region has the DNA TGTGCCAGCAGCTTATCGCAGGGGGCGGAAAAACTGTTTTTT. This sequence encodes CASSLSQGAEKLFF.